These T cell receptor beta chains were read from a single sample in a study of blood T cells in healthy people across ages. TCRdb called the 5' RACE reads again in MiXCR, with one record for every CDR3 protein. In the table there are about 830,000 distinct CDR3 sequences, 62% of which are singletons. The sequenced material came from blood. These TCRs come from a man aged 25 to 45 in good health. Each CDR3 is given with its conserved first and last residue. The D gene is left open where the match is weak. Clone size appears in some rows only: once, few, many, or a class for an expanded clone.

D,J,size,V,DNA,CDR3
TRBD2,TRBJ2-7,NA,TRBV4-3,TGCGCCAGCAGCCAAGTAGCGGGGGGCTCCTCCTACGAGCAGTACTTC,CASSQVAGGSSYEQYF
NA,TRBJ2-3,NA,TRBV20-1,TGCAGTGCCCTAGGGGTAGAAAGGGCGGATACGCAGTATTTT,CSALGVERADTQYF
TRBD1,TRBJ1-1,NA,TRBV20-1,TGCAGTGCTCGTCCCGGGACAGGGGGGGACACTGAAGCTTTCTTT,CSARPGTGGDTEAFF
NA,TRBJ2-3,once,TRBV4-3,TGCGCCAGCAGCCAAGATCGCGGGGTCCCCTGGGGTACGCAGTATTTT,CASSQDRGVPWGTQYF
NA,TRBJ1-2,NA,TRBV7-9,TGTGCCAGCAGCTTAGCTGGAGGGGGAATGGATGGCTACACCTTC,CASSLAGGGMDGYTF
NA,TRBJ2-1,NA,TRBV15,TGTGCCACCAGCAGAGCCTCTCACTCCTACAATGAGCAGTTCTTC,CATSRASHSYNEQFF
TRBD1,TRBJ1-6,NA,TRBV7-8,TGTGCCAGCAGCTTAGTGGACAGGGGGAGGAATTCACCCCTCCACTTT,CASSLVDRGRNSPLHF
NA,TRBJ2-3,NA,TRBV24-1,TGTGCCACCAGTGAAGGACCTAGCACAGATACGCAGTATTTT,CATSEGPSTDTQYF
TRBD1,TRBJ1-6,NA,TRBV6-2/TRBV6-3,TGTGCCAGCAGTTCGCCGAGGACAGGCGATTCACCCCTCCACTTT,CASSSPRTGDSPLHF
NA,TRBJ2-7,NA,TRBV27,TGTGCCAGCAGTTTAATCGGGATCTACGAGCAGTACTTC,CASSLIGIYEQYF
NA,TRBJ2-1,NA,TRBV24-1,TGTGCCACCAGTGATTTGGTCCCGGGGGCGGGAGAGCAGTTCTTC,CATSDLVPGAGEQFF
TRBD1,TRBJ1-2,NA,TRBV24-1,TGTGCCATCGCGGACAGGGACGGCTACACCTTC,CAIADRDGYTF
NA,TRBJ2-3,NA,TRBV10-3,TGTGCCATCAGTGAGATAGATACGCAGTATTTT,CAISEIDTQYF
NA,TRBJ1-2,NA,TRBV12-3/TRBV12-4,TGTGCCAGCAGTTTAGGTGCCAGGGATCCCTATGGCTACACCTTC,CASSLGARDPYGYTF
NA,TRBJ2-7,few,TRBV11-2,TGTGCCAGCAGGGGCGGCAGGACTGCTTACGAGCAGTACTTC,CASRGGRTAYEQYF
NA,TRBJ2-5,NA,TRBV28,TGTGCCAGCAGTTTATGGTCCGGGAAGGGGGACCAAGAGACCCAGTACTTC,CASSLWSGKGDQETQYF
TRBD1,TRBJ1-2,NA,TRBV27,TGTGCCGGCAGTTATTCTGGGACAGGGGGCCATGGCTACACCTTC,CAGSYSGTGGHGYTF
TRBD1,TRBJ1-1,NA,TRBV5-6,TGTGTCAGCAGCTGGGCCCGGGACAGGCATGCAGCTTTCTTT,CVSSWARDRHAAFF
NA,TRBJ1-4,once,TRBV7-6,TGTGCCAGCAGGTTCGGGACCCGCAATGAAAAACTGTTTTTT,CASRFGTRNEKLFF
NA,TRBJ2-5,few,TRBV6-2/TRBV6-3,TGTGCCAGCAGTTACTTACGTCGGGACTTTCAAGAGACCCAGTACTTC,CASSYLRRDFQETQYF
NA,TRBJ2-5,NA,TRBV28,TGTGCCAGCAGTCCAACTAGCAGCGTAGAGACCCAGTACTTC,CASSPTSSVETQYF
NA,TRBJ2-5,NA,TRBV7-2,TGTGCCAGCAGTGAAAACGGGGGCCTCCGAGAGACCCAGTACTTC,CASSENGGLRETQYF
NA,TRBJ2-4,NA,TRBV3-1,TGTGCCAGCAGCCAAGAGGGGGACCCCAACATTCAGTACTTC,CASSQEGDPNIQYF
NA,TRBJ2-1,many,TRBV4-3,TGTGCCAGCAGCCAAGGACACAATGAGCAGTTCTTC,CASSQGHNEQFF
TRBD2,TRBJ2-5,many,TRBV15,TGTGCCACCAGCATAGGGACTAGCGCACAAGAGACCCAGTACTTC,CATSIGTSAQETQYF
NA,TRBJ1-2,NA,TRBV5-6,TGTGCCAGTTTCGGTCGATCCTACTATGGCTACACCTTC,CASFGRSYYGYTF
NA,TRBJ1-1,NA,TRBV27,TGTGCCAGCAGTTTATTGAGGACCACTGAAGCTTTCTTT,CASSLLRTTEAFF
TRBD2,TRBJ2-1,NA,TRBV4-2,TGTGCCAGCAGCCAAGGAACTAGCGGGACCTACAATGAGCAGTTCTTC,CASSQGTSGTYNEQFF
NA,TRBJ1-2,NA,TRBV28,TGTGCCAGCAGATCTACCGGCAGGTTCAGAATCTATGGCTACACCTTC,CASRSTGRFRIYGYTF
NA,TRBJ1-3,once,TRBV10-3,TGTGCCATCAGTACCGGGACGGCAACTGGAAACACCATATATTTT,CAISTGTATGNTIYF
TRBD1,TRBJ1-2,once,TRBV7-9,TGTGCCAGCAGTCTTAACAGGGGGGAGGACTATGGCTACACCTTC,CASSLNRGEDYGYTF
TRBD2,TRBJ2-1,NA,TRBV6-5,TGTGCCAGCAGTTACTCCGACGGGGGGGTTACCTACAATGAGCAGTTCTTC,CASSYSDGGVTYNEQFF
TRBD1,TRBJ2-7,NA,TRBV6-1,TGTGCCAGCAATTTGGACGGGACAGGGCCTTACGAGCAGTACTTC,CASNLDGTGPYEQYF
NA,TRBJ1-1,NA,TRBV20-1,TGCAGTGCTAGAGATGGGTATATGAACACTGAAGCTTTCTTT,CSARDGYMNTEAFF
TRBD1,TRBJ2-4,few,TRBV5-1,TGCGCCAGCAGCCGCCGACAGGGCGTTGACATTCAGTACTTC,CASSRRQGVDIQYF
TRBD1,TRBJ2-5,once,TRBV29-1,TGCAGCGTTCAGGGGGTGGTGATAGGGTACCAAGAGACCCAGTACTTC,CSVQGVVIGYQETQYF
NA,TRBJ2-4,NA,TRBV7-2,TGTGCCAGCAGAATGGGAACGGGGGCCTTCAAAAACATTCAGTACTTC,CASRMGTGAFKNIQYF
NA,TRBJ1-2,NA,TRBV4-3,TGCGCCAGCAGCCAAACCCAGGGCTATGGCTACACCTTC,CASSQTQGYGYTF
NA,TRBJ2-7,NA,TRBV6-6,TGTGCCAGCAGCCCTTTCCGAGGGATTTTCGAGCAGTACTTC,CASSPFRGIFEQYF
NA,TRBJ2-5,NA,TRBV5-6,TGTGCCAGCAGCCGCAGGATTCAAGAGACCCAGTACTTC,CASSRRIQETQYF
TRBD1,TRBJ2-5,few,TRBV18,TGTGCCAGCTCACCAACACAAGACAGGGGGGTACGAGAGACCCAGTACTTC,CASSPTQDRGVRETQYF
TRBD1,TRBJ1-1,NA,TRBV6-1,TGTGCCAGCAGTGACCTGACAGGGAGGACTGAAGCTTTCTTT,CASSDLTGRTEAFF
NA,TRBJ2-1,NA,TRBV12-5,TGTGCTAGTGGTTGGGACATTTACAATGAGCAGTTCTTC,CASGWDIYNEQFF
NA,TRBJ2-1,NA,TRBV6-5,TGTGCCAGCAGTTACTCGGCTCGGGGACTTTACAATGAGCAGTTCTTC,CASSYSARGLYNEQFF
NA,TRBJ2-7,few,TRBV7-2,TGTGCCAGCAGCTTAGATCGGGCAGCCGAGCAGTACTTC,CASSLDRAAEQYF
NA,TRBJ2-7,NA,TRBV2,TGTGCCAGCAGTGAAGACCCGGGACTTACCACCTACGAGCAGTACTTC,CASSEDPGLTTYEQYF
TRBD1,TRBJ2-1,NA,TRBV29-1,TGCAGCGCTGGGGGGACAGGGTACAATGAGCAGTTCTTC,CSAGGTGYNEQFF
NA,TRBJ2-1,NA,TRBV4-3,TGCGCCAGCAGCCAAGTCCCGGGGCTTACCTACAATGAGCAGTTCTTC,CASSQVPGLTYNEQFF
NA,TRBJ2-6,NA,TRBV4-2,TGTGCCAGCAGCCATGCTTCAGGAGGGGATGGGGCCAACGTCCTGACTTTC,CASSHASGGDGANVLTF
NA,TRBJ1-2,many,TRBV4-2,TGTGCCAGCAGCCAAGAAAACAGGGCGGACGGCTACACCTTC,CASSQENRADGYTF
NA,TRBJ2-2,NA,TRBV12-3/TRBV12-4,TGTGCCAGCAGGGTGGGACACCTAAACACCGGGGAGCTGTTTTTT,CASRVGHLNTGELFF
NA,TRBJ2-5,few,TRBV4-3,TGCGCCAGCAGCCAAGAAGGGGGGTCCCAAGAGACCCAGTACTTC,CASSQEGGSQETQYF
NA,TRBJ2-5,NA,TRBV5-1,TGCGCCAGCAGCTCCGGCGGGACACTGCGTGGGGAGACCCAGTACTTC,CASSSGGTLRGETQYF
NA,TRBJ1-2,NA,TRBV5-6,TGTGCCAGCAGCTCGCGTTTGGGGGCTTACGGCTACACCTTC,CASSSRLGAYGYTF